These T cell receptor beta chains were read from a single sample in a study of blood T cell repertoires in COVID-19. Data came from immunoSEQ multiplex PCR; TCRdb stores just in-frame clones and leaves some out. The sample gives around 120,000 clones, 78% of which show up once; roughly 2% is in the top ten. The sample taken for sequencing was peripheral blood. The receptors originated from an older man with acute or convalescent COVID-19. CDR3s include the opening cysteine and the closing phenylalanine or tryptophan. Fields, in order: D gene, V gene, J gene, CDR3 length, clone size, CDR3 DNA, CDR3 protein. A D gene is named only where the DNA matches it firmly. Size is omitted from some rows. Given values are once, few, many or a class for expanded clones.

D: NA
V: TRBV5-1
J: TRBJ1-1
length: 14
size: NA
DNA: TGCGCCAGCAGCTTGGAAAGGGAAGGGGCTGAAGCTTTCTTT
CDR3: CASSLEREGAEAFF

D: TRBD2
V: TRBV7-6
J: TRBJ2-3
length: 18
size: NA
DNA: TGTGCCAGCAGCTCCACCCGACCTAGCGGGGGGGCCGTAGATACGCAGTATTTT
CDR3: CASSSTRPSGGAVDTQYF

D: TRBD2
V: TRBV29-1
J: TRBJ2-5
length: 12
size: NA
DNA: TGCAGCGTTGGGACTAGCTTGGGGACCCAGTACTTC
CDR3: CSVGTSLGTQYF

D: TRBD2
V: TRBV6-1
J: TRBJ2-1
length: 17
size: NA
DNA: TGTGCCAGCAGTGGGACTAGCGGGGCCCTGAGCTACAATGAGCAGTTCTTC
CDR3: CASSGTSGALSYNEQFF

D: TRBD1
V: TRBV30
J: TRBJ1-1
length: 13
size: NA
DNA: TGTGCCTGGAGGCTACAGGGGGCACCTGAAGCTTTCTTT
CDR3: CAWRLQGAPEAFF

D: NA
V: TRBV9
J: TRBJ2-1
length: 13
size: many
DNA: TGTGCCAGCAGCGTATTCGCGGTTCATGAGCAGTTCTTC
CDR3: CASSVFAVHEQFF

D: NA
V: TRBV18
J: TRBJ1-5
length: 15
size: NA
DNA: TGTGCCAGCTCACCCGCGTACCAAAGCAATCAGCCCCAGCATTTT
CDR3: CASSPAYQSNQPQHF

D: NA
V: TRBV11-1
J: TRBJ2-4
length: 15
size: NA
DNA: TGTGCCAGCAGCTTCGACCGGGACTTCAAAAACATTCAGTACTTC
CDR3: CASSFDRDFKNIQYF

D: NA
V: TRBV7-9
J: TRBJ1-1
length: 16
size: NA
DNA: TGTGCCAGCAGCTTAGCCCTGGGGAGGGGGAACACTGAAGCTTTCTTT
CDR3: CASSLALGRGNTEAFF

D: NA
V: TRBV5-1
J: TRBJ2-1
length: 17
size: NA
DNA: TGCGCCAGCAGACCCGGGGTAGCGACTTATCAACGAAATGAGCAGTTCTTC
CDR3: CASRPGVATYQRNEQFF

D: TRBD2
V: TRBV14
J: TRBJ2-7
length: 15
size: few
DNA: TGTGCCAGCAGCCAAGCAGGCGGGGGGAAATACGAGCAGTACTTC
CDR3: CASSQAGGGKYEQYF

D: TRBD2
V: TRBV7-7
J: TRBJ2-3
length: 13
size: NA
DNA: TGTGCTAGCAGCCCGGGGGGGGCAGATACGCAGTATTTT
CDR3: CASSPGGADTQYF

D: NA
V: TRBV7-9
J: TRBJ1-3
length: 18
size: few
DNA: TGTGCCAGCAGCTTAAAGGAGAAAGGGGGTTTATCTGGAAACACCATATATTTT
CDR3: CASSLKEKGGLSGNTIYF

D: NA
V: TRBV3-1/TRBV3-2
J: TRBJ2-7
length: 13
size: NA
DNA: TGTGCCAGCAGCCAAGTTCCCGGCCCGGGGTGGTACTTC
CDR3: CASSQVPGPGWYF

D: NA
V: TRBV2
J: TRBJ1-5
length: 11
size: NA
DNA: TGTGCCAGCAGTCGAGAACCGCCCCAGCATTTT
CDR3: CASSREPPQHF

D: NA
V: TRBV21-1
J: TRBJ1-5
length: 15
size: few
DNA: TGTGCCAGCAGCAACCGGGAACGAGGCAATCAGCCCCAGCATTTT
CDR3: CASSNRERGNQPQHF

D: NA
V: TRBV7-2
J: TRBJ2-4
length: 13
size: few
DNA: TGTGCCAGCAGCTTAGCGGTGAAGGGGGTTCAGTACTTC
CDR3: CASSLAVKGVQYF

D: TRBD2
V: TRBV15
J: TRBJ2-7
length: 14
size: NA
DNA: TGTGCCACCAGCCCGACTAGCGGGGGGTACGAGCAGTACTTC
CDR3: CATSPTSGGYEQYF

D: NA
V: TRBV27
J: TRBJ1-2
length: 13
size: NA
DNA: TGTGCCAGCAGAACCGGTGGGGGCCATGGCTACACCTTC
CDR3: CASRTGGGHGYTF

D: NA
V: TRBV27
J: TRBJ2-3
length: 15
size: NA
DNA: TGTGCCAGCAGTTCCACAGGACAGCACACAGATACGCAGTATTTT
CDR3: CASSSTGQHTDTQYF

D: NA
V: TRBV7-9
J: TRBJ2-4
length: 14
size: NA
DNA: TGTGCCAGCAGCCTACCTCTAGCCAAAAACATTCAGTACTTC
CDR3: CASSLPLAKNIQYF

D: NA
V: TRBV6-2/TRBV6-3
J: TRBJ2-2
length: 14
size: once
DNA: TGTGCCAGCAGTTATATAAACAGAAACGGGGAGCTGTTTTTT
CDR3: CASSYINRNGELFF

D: NA
V: TRBV5-1
J: TRBJ2-7
length: 16
size: NA
DNA: TGCGCCAGCAGTTACGGACTCCAGAGACGCTCCTACGAGCAGTACTTC
CDR3: CASSYGLQRRSYEQYF

D: TRBD1
V: TRBV11-2
J: TRBJ1-2
length: 13
size: NA
DNA: TGTGCCAGCAGCACCTGGACAGGGAATGGCTACACCTTC
CDR3: CASSTWTGNGYTF

D: NA
V: TRBV18
J: TRBJ2-6
length: 15
size: NA
DNA: TGTGCCAGCTCACCTTCGGGCTCTGGGGCCAACGTCCTGACTTTC
CDR3: CASSPSGSGANVLTF

D: TRBD2
V: TRBV6-2/TRBV6-3
J: TRBJ2-7
length: 17
size: NA
DNA: TGTGCCAGCAGCGATCTAACCCATAGCGGGGCACCCTACGAGCAGTACTTC
CDR3: CASSDLTHSGAPYEQYF